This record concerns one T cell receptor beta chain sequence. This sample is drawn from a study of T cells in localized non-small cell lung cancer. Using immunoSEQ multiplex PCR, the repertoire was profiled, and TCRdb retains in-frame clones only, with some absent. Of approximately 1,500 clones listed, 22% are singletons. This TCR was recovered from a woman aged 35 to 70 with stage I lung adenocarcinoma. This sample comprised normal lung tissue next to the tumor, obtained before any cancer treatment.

As DNA, the CDR3 is TGTGCCAGTAGTATAGGGGCAGGGGGTGTCTACGAGCAGTACTTC. It codes for CASSIGAGGVYEQYF. The rearrangement links TRBV19 to TRBJ2-7; 7 bases are a match to TRBD1. Trimming at V came to 1 base and at J to 3 bases, leaving 6 bases not matched to a gene. CDR3 length: 15 residues. The V gene's germline CDR1 is LNHDA and CDR2 SQIVND (reference sequence).